The T cell receptor beta chain described here comes from a study of T cells after yellow fever vaccination. Study-wide findings and caveats: Abundant clonotypes from the bulk population could get into FACS-sorted repertoires as contaminants. Researchers noted that a small share of clonotypes showed up in both CD4 and CD8 compartments. On re-exposure, the response was weaker but peaked faster, at day 5 versus 15.

TCRdb re-analysed the 5' RACE reads in MiXCR, keeping a single row per CDR3 protein. Here the sample spans approximately 110,000 distinct CDR3 sequences, around 7.7% being singletons. Comment on this clonotype: The antigen remains undetermined.

Germline V gene data show CDR1 as SGHNT and CDR2 as YYREEE (reference sequence). V shed 4 bases, J shed 7 bases, and the junction held 8 bases outside the gene matches. The CDR3 has 15 amino acids. This specimen was CD4+ T cells sorted from PBMCs, taken approximately 11 days after the first yellow fever vaccination. The receptor was isolated from a man aged 18 to 30 who received the YFV17D yellow fever vaccine. V gene TRBV5-4 combines with J gene TRBJ1-6; 7 bases align to TRBD1. CDR3 protein: CASSPAGQPNSPLHF. The CDR3 region has the DNA TGTGCCAGCAGCCCGGCGGGACAGCCAAATTCACCCCTCCACTTT.